Listed here are 20 T cell receptor beta chains from one sample, sequenced in a study of T cell responses to AZD1222 COVID-19 vaccine (dated by TCRdb to the early 2020s). What this sample's time point label stands for: about 28 days (+/-7) after the second vaccine dose. Library preparation employed the immunoSEQ multiplex PCR assay. TCRdb mirrors the immuneACCESS table, restricted to in-frame sequences. Some clones are absent from its copies; in checked studies, under half trace to an unresolved V gene, and the reason for the others is unknown. The sample table shows roughly 99,000 clones, and about 90% are seen once. The top ten hold 7.5% to 9.5% of the sample. Specimen: peripheral blood, collected 28 days after the second AZD1222 dose. These receptors were taken from an adult who received the AZD1222 COVID-19 vaccine.

The chain links TRBV19 to TRBJ2-1; 11 nucleotides match TRBD1. The J segment lost 6 bases and the V segment lost 0 bases, leaving 4 bases of the junction unmatched. The CDR3 sequence is 16 residues long. Per germline, CDR1 LNHDA and CDR2 SQIVND (reference sequence). CDR3 protein: CASSIDRTGGSNEQFF. The CDR3 nucleotides are TGTGCCAGTAGTATAGACAGGACAGGGGGCTCCAATGAGCAGTTCTTC.

The chain carries TRBV30 and TRBJ2-2; D gene ambiguous. CDR1 is GTSNPN, CDR2 SVGIG, per germline (reference sequence). The CDR3 has 13 amino acids. The V end lost 0 bases, the J end lost 5 bases, and 7 bases lay between the germline ends. In DNA, the CDR3 is TGTGCCTGGAGTGTACATGGAACCGGGGAGCTGTTTTTT. Amino acids: CAWSVHGTGELFF.

The chain is built from TRBV10-3 and TRBJ2-1; 11 bases line up with TRBD2. V was clipped by 6 bases and J by 9 bases; unmatched bases: 7. The length of the CDR3 is 14 residues. Germline lookup yields CDR1 ENHRY and CDR2 SYGVKD. For the CDR3, the DNA is TGTGCCATCAGCTTAAAAACTAGCGGGAGTGAGCAGTTCTTC. This sequence encodes CAISLKTSGSEQFF.

The chain recombines TRBV6-5 with TRBJ1-6; D ambiguous. CDR1 is MNHEY and CDR2 is SVGAGI in the germline V gene. The V end was cut by 6 bases, the J end by 8 bases, with 17 bases between. The CDR3 covers 15 residues. In DNA form, the CDR3 reads TGTGCCAGCAGGGGAGACACTCGAGGGCATTCACCCCTCCACTTT. It codes for CASRGDTRGHSPLHF.

The V gene is TRBV4-1, the J gene TRBJ1-2; D is unresolved. V was pared by 1 base and J by 5 bases, with 8 bases between. The CDR3 covers 13 residues. Per germline, CDR1 MGHRA and CDR2 YSYEKL. CDR3 sequence (DNA): TGCGCCAGCAGCCAAGGTTCCAAATATGGCTACACCTTC. Translating gives CASSQGSKYGYTF.

This chain uses TRBV4-1 with TRBJ2-3; the match to TRBD2 covers 7 bases. The V segment lost 1 base and the J segment 2 bases; nucleotides outside the gene matches: 6. The CDR3 covers 16 residues. Germline CDR1 and CDR2: MGHRA and YSYEKL. The CDR3 sequence: CASSQVFGGNTDTQYF. DNA of the CDR3: TGCGCCAGCAGCCAAGTCTTCGGGGGGAACACAGATACGCAGTATTTT.

V and J are TRBV30 and TRBJ2-2; 8 bases fit TRBD1. This CDR3 comprises 15 residues. Germline CDR1 is GTSNPN and CDR2 is SVGIG (reference sequence). After removal of 4 bases from V and 4 bases from J, the junction contained 8 bases not matched to a gene. As DNA, the CDR3 is TGTGCCTGGAACCCCGGGACAGGTCGCACCGGGGAGCTGTTTTTT. This sequence encodes CAWNPGTGRTGELFF.

The rearrangement uses TRBV19 and TRBJ2-6; D not resolved. CDR1 is LNHDA, CDR2 SQIVND, per germline (reference sequence). V dropped 6 bases and J dropped 6 bases, with 9 bases sitting between them. This CDR3 spans 13 amino acids. The CDR3 nucleotides read TGTGCCAGTAGCGTTCGATCGGCCAACGTCCTGACTTTC. Translation: CASSVRSANVLTF.

V and J are TRBV10-3 and TRBJ2-1; TRBD2 agrees at 8 bases. CDR3 length: 16 residues. Unmatched junction bases numbered 5, after V lost 4 bases and J lost 0 bases. Looked up from germline, CDR1 is ENHRY and CDR2 is SYGVKD. The CDR3 region is CAISGGSGSSYNEQFF. DNA for the CDR3: TGTGCCATCAGTGGGGGAAGCGGGAGCTCCTACAATGAGCAGTTCTTC.

The V call is TRBV7-9, the J call TRBJ1-2; D is unclear. Germline CDR1 and CDR2: SEHNR and FQNEAQ (reference sequence). V lost 5 bases and J 4 bases, leaving 17 bases between the germline ends. This CDR3 has 15 residues. CDR3 residues: CASSVGGLWSYGYTF. CDR3 coding DNA: TGTGCCAGCAGCGTGGGCGGGCTTTGGAGCTATGGCTACACCTTC.

This clone is a singleton in its sample. The chain couples TRBV15 to TRBJ2-1; 13 bases are a match to TRBD2. V was clipped by 1 base and J by 8 bases; unmatched bases: 5. The CDR3 is 16 amino acids. CDR1 and CDR2 (germline): LNHNV, YYDKDF (reference sequence). The CDR3 nucleotides read TGTGCCACCAGCAGAGGGGGGACTAGCGGGGCAGATGAGCAGTTCTTC. It codes for CATSRGGTSGADEQFF.

This clone was seen many times. The chain has TRBV6-4 and TRBJ1-1; D might be TRBD1 (5 bases). Looked up from germline, CDR1 is MRHNA and CDR2 is SNTAGT. CDR3 length equals 13 residues. V lost 3 bases, J lost 2 bases, and 7 bases lay in between. CDR3 region: CASSEDSNTEAFF. In nucleotides, the CDR3 is TGTGCCAGCAGTGAAGACAGTAACACTGAAGCTTTCTTT.

This sequence joins TRBV15 and TRBJ1-2; no clear D gene. Germline CDR1 is LNHNV and CDR2 is YYDKDF (reference sequence). V was shortened by 0 bases and J by 4 bases, with 9 bases between the two germline ends. The CDR3 extends over 14 amino acids. The CDR3 nucleotides read TGTGCCACCAGCAGAGATATGGGAAGCTATGGCTACACCTTC. Protein: CATSRDMGSYGYTF.

The chain employs TRBV14 and TRBJ2-7, with D possibly matching TRBD2 (7 bases). The V and J ends lost 3 bases and 3 bases respectively, with 15 bases between them. The CDR3 is made up of 15 amino acids. Germline CDR1 reads SGHDN; CDR2 reads FVKESK. Written as DNA, the CDR3 is TGTGCCAGCAGCCACCCATTCGGGGGGCGCTACGAGCAGTACTTC. Protein product: CASSHPFGGRYEQYF.

DNA of the CDR3: TGTGCCAGTAGTATAGATCTCACTGAAGCTTTCTTT. This gives the protein CASSIDLTEAFF. The V gene is TRBV19, the J gene TRBJ1-1; the D is unclear. CDR3 length: 12 amino acids. The ends were cut back, 0 bases at V and 4 bases at J, with 3 bases in the middle. Germline V gene sequence: CDR1 LNHDA, CDR2 SQIVND (reference sequence).

The chain couples TRBV5-4 to TRBJ2-2, with 11 bases that match TRBD2. The CDR3 extends over 16 amino acids. Germline values: CDR1 SGHNT, CDR2 YYREEE (reference sequence). The ends lost 4 bases at V and 4 bases at J; junction bases unmatched: 6. The CDR3 nucleotides read TGTGCCAGCAGCCCTAGTGGGACTAGCGGCACCGGGGAGCTGTTTTTT. Amino acid sequence: CASSPSGTSGTGELFF. Full variable domain (remainder filled in from reference TRBV5-4 and TRBJ2-2): ETGVTQSPTHLIKTRGQQVTLRCSSQSGHNTVSWYQQALGQGPQFIFQYYREEENGRGNFPPRFSGLQFPNYSSELNVNALELDDSALYLCASSPSGTSGTGELFFGEGSRLTVL.

The rearrangement uses TRBV15 and TRBJ1-2; D ambiguous. The ends were cut back, 2 bases at V and 10 bases at J, with 11 bases in the middle. Germline V gives CDR1 LNHNV, CDR2 YYDKDF (reference sequence). CDR3 length: 12 residues. CDR3 residues: CATSRYDRDYTF. The CDR3 DNA reads as TGTGCCACCAGCAGATATGACCGAGACTACACCTTC. Using reference TRBV15 and TRBJ1-2 for the parts outside the CDR3, the full variable domain is DAMVIQNPRYQVTQFGKPVTLSCSQTLNHNVMYWYQQKSSQAPKLLFHYYDKDFNNEADTPDNFQSRRPNTSFCFLDIRSPGLGDTAMYLCATSRYDRDYTFGSGTRLTVV.

The chain employs TRBV24-1 and TRBJ1-2; no reliable D call. The CDR3 sequence is 14 residues long. Trimming took 10 bases from V and 4 from J, leaving 18 bases between them. CDR1 and CDR2 from the germline V gene are KGHDR and SFDVKD. The CDR3 loop reads CATSPGGNFYGYTF. In DNA form, the CDR3 reads TGTGCCACATCCCCCGGCGGAAACTTCTATGGCTACACCTTC.

V is TRBV6-5 and J is TRBJ1-1; D is perhaps TRBD1 (5 bases). CDR3 length: 14 amino acids. V was clipped by 6 bases and J by 4 bases, with 15 bases between them. Germline V lookup: CDR1 MNHEY, CDR2 SVGAGI. CDR3 nucleotide sequence: TGTGCCAGCAGCTCCAATCTCGGGGGCACTGAAGCTTTCTTT. It encodes CASSSNLGGTEAFF.

The V gene is TRBV6-6, the J gene TRBJ2-3; the match to TRBD1 covers 9 bases. CDR1 MNHNY and CDR2 SVGAGI come from the germline V gene (reference sequence). This CDR3 is 15 amino acids long. V shed 6 bases, J shed 4 bases, and the junction held 8 bases outside the gene matches. The CDR3 is CASRPGQGLSDTQYF. In DNA, the CDR3 is TGTGCCAGCAGACCGGGACAGGGATTGTCAGATACGCAGTATTTT.